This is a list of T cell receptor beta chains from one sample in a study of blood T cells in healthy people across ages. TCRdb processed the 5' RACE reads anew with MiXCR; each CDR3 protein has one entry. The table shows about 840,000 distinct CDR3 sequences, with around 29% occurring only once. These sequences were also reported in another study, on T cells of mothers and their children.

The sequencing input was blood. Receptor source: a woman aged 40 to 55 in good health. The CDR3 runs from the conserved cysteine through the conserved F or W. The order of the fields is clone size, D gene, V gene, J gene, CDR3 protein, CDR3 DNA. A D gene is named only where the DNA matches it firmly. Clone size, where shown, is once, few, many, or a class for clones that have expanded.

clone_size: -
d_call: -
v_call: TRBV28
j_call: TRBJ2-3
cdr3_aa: CASTTGRVSSTQYF
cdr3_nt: TGTGCCAGCACTACTGGGCGGGTTAGTAGTACGCAGTATTTT

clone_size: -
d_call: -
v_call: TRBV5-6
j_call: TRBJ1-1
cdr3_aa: CASSLVGQLNTEAFF
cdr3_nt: TGTGCCAGCAGCTTGGTCGGCCAGCTGAACACTGAAGCTTTCTTT

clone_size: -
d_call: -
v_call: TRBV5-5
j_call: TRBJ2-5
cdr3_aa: CASSLDTYRDGGPKTQYF
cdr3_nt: TGTGCCAGCAGCTTGGATACTTATCGGGACGGAGGCCCCAAGACCCAGTACTTC

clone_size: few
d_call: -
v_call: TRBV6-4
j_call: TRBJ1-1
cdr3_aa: CASSEGPGSTEAFF
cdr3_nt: TGTGCCAGCAGTGAAGGACCAGGGTCCACTGAAGCTTTCTTT

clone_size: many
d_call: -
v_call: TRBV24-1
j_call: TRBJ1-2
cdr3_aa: CATSDSRGGAPLYGYTF
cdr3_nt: TGTGCCACCAGTGATTCTCGTGGAGGGGCCCCTTTATATGGCTACACCTTC

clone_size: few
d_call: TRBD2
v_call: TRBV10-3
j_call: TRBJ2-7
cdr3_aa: CAISDSGGPGEQYF
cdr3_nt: TGTGCCATCAGTGATAGCGGGGGGCCCGGGGAGCAGTACTTC

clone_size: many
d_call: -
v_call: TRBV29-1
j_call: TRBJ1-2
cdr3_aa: CSVEGSDGSYGYTF
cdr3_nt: TGCAGCGTTGAAGGGAGTGACGGGAGCTATGGCTACACCTTC

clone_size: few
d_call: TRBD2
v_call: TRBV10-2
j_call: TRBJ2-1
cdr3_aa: CASTHGTSGGGLEQFF
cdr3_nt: TGCGCCAGCACCCACGGGACTAGCGGGGGGGGACTTGAGCAGTTCTTC

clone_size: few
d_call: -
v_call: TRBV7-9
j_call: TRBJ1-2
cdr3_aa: CASSQGLANYGYTF
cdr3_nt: TGTGCCAGCAGCCAGGGGTTAGCTAACTATGGCTACACCTTC

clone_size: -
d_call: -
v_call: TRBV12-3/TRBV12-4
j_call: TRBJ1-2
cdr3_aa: CASSLRTVLYGYTF
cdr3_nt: TGTGCCAGCAGTTTACGGACGGTACTCTATGGCTACACCTTC

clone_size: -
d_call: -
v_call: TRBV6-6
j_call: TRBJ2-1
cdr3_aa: CASSSGQKSHNEQFF
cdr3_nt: TGTGCCAGCAGTTCTGGCCAGAAATCCCACAATGAGCAGTTCTTC

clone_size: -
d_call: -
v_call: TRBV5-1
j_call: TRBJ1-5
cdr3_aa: CASSASGGPQPQHF
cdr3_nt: TGCGCCAGCAGCGCGTCGGGGGGCCCGCAGCCCCAGCATTTT

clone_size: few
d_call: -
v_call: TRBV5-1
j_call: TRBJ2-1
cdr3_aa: CASSLVPGSDEQFF
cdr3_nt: TGCGCCAGCAGCTTGGTCCCCGGGAGTGATGAGCAGTTCTTC

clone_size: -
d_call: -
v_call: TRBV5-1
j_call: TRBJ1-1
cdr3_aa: CASSLTYMNTEAFF
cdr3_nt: TGCGCCAGCAGCCTAACTTATATGAACACTGAAGCTTTCTTT

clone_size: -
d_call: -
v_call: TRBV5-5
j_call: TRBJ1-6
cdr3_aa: CASSLRGNSYNSPLHF
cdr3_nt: TGTGCCAGCAGCTTGAGAGGGAACTCCTATAATTCACCCCTCCACTTT

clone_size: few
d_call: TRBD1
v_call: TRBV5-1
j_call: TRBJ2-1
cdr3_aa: CASSWGQGNEQFF
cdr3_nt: TGCGCCAGCAGCTGGGGACAGGGGAATGAGCAGTTCTTC

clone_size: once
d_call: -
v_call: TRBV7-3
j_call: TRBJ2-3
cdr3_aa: CASSLSWGGTDTQYF
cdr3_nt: TGTGCCAGCAGCCTCTCGTGGGGTGGCACAGATACGCAGTATTTT

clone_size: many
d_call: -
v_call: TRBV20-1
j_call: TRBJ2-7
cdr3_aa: CSAHTGLLSSYEQYF
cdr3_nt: TGCAGTGCCCATACAGGGCTCCTAAGCTCCTACGAGCAGTACTTC

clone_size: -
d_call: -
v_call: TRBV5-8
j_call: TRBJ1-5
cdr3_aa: CASSSSPLSGLSNQPQHF
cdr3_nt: TGTGCCAGCAGCTCCAGCCCCTTGAGTGGATTAAGCAATCAGCCCCAGCATTTT

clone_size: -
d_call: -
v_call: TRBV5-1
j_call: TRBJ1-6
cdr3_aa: CASKGSNNSPLHF
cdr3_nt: TGCGCCAGCAAGGGCAGTAATAATTCACCCCTCCACTTT

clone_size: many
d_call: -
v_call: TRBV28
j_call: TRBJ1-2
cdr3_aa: CASRTGGGYGYTF
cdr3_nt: TGTGCCAGCAGGACCGGGGGGGGCTATGGCTACACCTTC

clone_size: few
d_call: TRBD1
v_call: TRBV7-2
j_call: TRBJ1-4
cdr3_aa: CASSLGGTGEGEKLFF
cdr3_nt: TGTGCCAGCAGCTTAGGGGGGACAGGGGAAGGTGAAAAACTGTTTTTT

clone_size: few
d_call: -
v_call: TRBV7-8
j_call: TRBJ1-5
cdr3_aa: CASSLAGPYADQPQHF
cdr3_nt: TGTGCCAGCAGCTTAGCGGGGCCCTATGCCGATCAGCCCCAGCATTTT

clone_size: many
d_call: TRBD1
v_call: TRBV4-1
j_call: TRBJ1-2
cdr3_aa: CASSHQGAGQGLSGYTF
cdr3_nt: TGCGCCAGCAGCCATCAAGGGGCCGGACAGGGGTTGAGCGGCTACACCTTC

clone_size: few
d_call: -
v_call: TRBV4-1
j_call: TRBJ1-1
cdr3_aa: CASSQDVRKNTEAFF
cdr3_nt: TGCGCCAGCAGCCAAGATGTCAGGAAGAACACTGAAGCTTTCTTT

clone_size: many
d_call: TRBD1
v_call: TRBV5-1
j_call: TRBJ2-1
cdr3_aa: CASSQGVSYNEQFF
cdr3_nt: TGCGCCAGTTCACAGGGGGTTTCCTACAATGAGCAGTTCTTC

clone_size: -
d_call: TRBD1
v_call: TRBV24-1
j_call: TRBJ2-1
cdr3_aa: CATRGTGVNNEQFF
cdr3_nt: TGTGCCACTAGGGGGACAGGGGTTAACAATGAGCAGTTCTTC

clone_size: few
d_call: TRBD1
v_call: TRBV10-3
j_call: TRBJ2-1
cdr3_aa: CVISGTGPPANEQFF
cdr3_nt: TGTGTCATCAGTGGGACAGGCCCTCCGGCCAATGAGCAGTTCTTC